The entry below gives a single T cell receptor beta chain sequence along with its context. A sample-barcoded 5' primer and a J-beta primer mix were used in a second PCR of about 7 to 11 cycles. The authors tagged each cDNA molecule using a template-switch adaptor with 12 random nucleotides. Individual samples furnished no less than 2.5 million CDR3-containing paired-end reads apiece. Each CDR3 protein is one row after TCRdb ran MiXCR on the 5' RACE reads. Of 800,000 or so distinct CDR3 sequences listed, 20% to 30% are singletons. This record comes from a study of blood T cells in healthy people across ages. The length of the CDR3 is 12 residues. The ends were cut back, 6 bases at V and 4 bases at J, with 10 bases in the middle. A minimum of 6 micrograms of total RNA was extracted per sample. This sample also belongs to another study, concerning T cells of mothers and their children.

The gene calls are TRBV12-3 or TRBV12-4 and TRBJ2-7; D is perhaps TRBD1 (6 bases). The receptor was isolated from a boy aged 5 to 17 in good health. Sequencing was performed on blood. CDR3 in DNA: TGTGCCAGCAGACAGGGCGAGTACGAGCAGTACTTC. This translates into CASRQGEYEQYF.